A selection of T cell receptor beta chains follows, all from one sample in a study of Tregs in tolerant kidney transplant recipients. The assay was immunoSEQ multiplex PCR, and TCRdb's table has in-frame clones only and misses some. The repertoire holds 90,000 to 120,000 clones, with 90% as singletons. This specimen consisted of CD4+ T cells from blood, obtained before the transplant. These TCRs come from a human donor who received a combined kidney and bone marrow transplant. Both conserved end residues are part of each CDR3. A D gene is named only where the DNA matches it firmly. Some rows mark clone size as missing; the rest say once, few, many or name a class of expanded clone.

v_gene,d_gene,abundance,j_gene,CDR3aa,CDR3nt
TRBV18,NA,NA,TRBJ1-1,CASSPQPTISTEAFF,TGTGCCAGCTCACCTCAACCGACAATCAGTACTGAAGCTTTCTTT
TRBV19,NA,NA,TRBJ2-2,CASSMTGNTGELFF,TGTGCCAGTAGTATGACGGGGAACACCGGGGAGCTGTTTTTT
TRBV5-1,TRBD1,NA,TRBJ2-2,CASSLTGGFTGELFF,TGCGCCAGCAGCTTGACAGGGGGCTTCACCGGGGAGCTGTTTTTT
TRBV5-1,NA,NA,TRBJ2-2,CASSMGTTSTGELFF,TGCGCCAGCAGTATGGGGACAACGAGCACCGGGGAGCTGTTTTTT
TRBV4-1,NA,NA,TRBJ2-3,CASSQVVSGSDTQYF,TGCGCCAGCAGCCAAGTTGTCAGCGGTTCAGATACGCAGTATTTT
TRBV19,NA,once,TRBJ2-5,CAGQGSETQYF,TGTGCCGGTCAGGGATCAGAGACCCAGTACTTC
TRBV19,TRBD1,NA,TRBJ1-5,CARTDRVANQPQHF,TGTGCCAGGACGGACAGGGTCGCCAATCAGCCCCAGCATTTT
TRBV28,NA,NA,TRBJ2-7,CASSLAGNEQYF,TGTGCCAGCAGTTTGGCGGGGAACGAGCAGTACTTC
TRBV2,TRBD1,NA,TRBJ1-4,CASSVDRGNEKLFF,TGTGCCAGCAGTGTTGACAGGGGAAATGAAAAACTGTTTTTT
TRBV29-1,NA,NA,TRBJ1-1,CSVPGRTGLGAFF,TGCAGCGTCCCCGGTCGCACAGGGCTAGGCGCTTTCTTT
TRBV11-2,NA,NA,TRBJ1-5,CASSLTGYSNQPQHF,TGTGCCAGCAGCCTGACCGGGTATAGCAATCAGCCCCAGCATTTT
TRBV21-1,NA,NA,TRBJ2-7,CASPGQGAHEQYF,TGTGCCAGCCCGGGACAGGGGGCCCACGAGCAGTACTTC
TRBV10-1,NA,NA,TRBJ1-3,CASSEYHGWNTIYF,TGCGCCAGCAGTGAGTATCACGGGTGGAACACCATATATTTT
TRBV15,TRBD1,NA,TRBJ1-4,CATSGWDRGNEKLFF,TGTGCCACCAGCGGATGGGACAGGGGGAATGAAAAACTGTTTTTT
TRBV4-3,NA,NA,TRBJ2-1,CASSQDGGSSYNEQFF,TGCGCCAGCAGCCAAGATGGGGGGAGCTCCTACAATGAGCAGTTCTTC
TRBV7-2,NA,NA,TRBJ2-3,CASSFGMEDTQYF,TGTGCCAGCAGCTTCGGGATGGAAGATACGCAGTATTTT
TRBV5-4,NA,NA,TRBJ2-2,CASSSARGGAGELFF,TGTGCCAGCAGCTCGGCGAGGGGAGGCGCCGGGGAGCTGTTTTTT
TRBV5-1,TRBD1,NA,TRBJ2-2,CASSLASGGTPGELFF,TGCGCCAGCAGCTTGGCCTCAGGGGGCACCCCCGGGGAGCTGTTTTTT
TRBV4-1,NA,NA,TRBJ1-5,CTSSQDFPGQGRSQPQHF,TGCACCAGCAGCCAAGACTTCCCAGGGCAGGGTCGATCTCAGCCCCAGCATTTT
TRBV5-1,NA,NA,TRBJ2-1,CASSSLGGNEQFF,TGCGCCAGCAGCTCTCTCGGGGGTAATGAGCAGTTCTTC
TRBV15,TRBD1,NA,TRBJ2-2,CATSGLQGGGGELFF,TGTGCCACCAGCGGATTACAGGGGGGTGGCGGGGAGCTGTTTTTT
TRBV5-4,TRBD2,NA,TRBJ2-3,CASKLAGGSPSTDTQYF,TGTGCCAGCAAACTAGCGGGAGGGTCCCCCAGCACAGATACGCAGTATTTT
TRBV29-1,NA,NA,TRBJ2-7,CSVENSGSGEQYF,TGCAGCGTGGAGAATTCCGGGTCGGGTGAGCAGTACTTC
TRBV4-3,TRBD2,NA,TRBJ2-7,CASSQDLAGDRYEQYF,TGCGCCAGCAGCCAAGATCTAGCGGGAGATCGGTACGAGCAGTACTTC
TRBV9,NA,NA,TRBJ2-1,CASSVGGGVEQFF,TGTGCCAGCAGCGTAGGAGGGGGGGTTGAGCAGTTCTTC
TRBV7-9,NA,NA,TRBJ1-1,CASSLQGMNTEAFF,TGTGCCAGCAGCTTACAGGGGATGAACACTGAAGCTTTCTTT
TRBV2,TRBD2,NA,TRBJ2-3,CASKFEREGREVDTQYF,TGTGCCAGCAAATTCGAGCGGGAGGGCCGGGAGGTAGATACGCAGTATTTT
TRBV5-4,NA,NA,TRBJ1-4,CASSVGMAVDNEKLFF,TGTGCCAGCAGCGTCGGGATGGCAGTCGATAATGAAAAACTGTTTTTT
TRBV5-1,NA,NA,TRBJ1-2,CASSLGGDYGYTF,TGCGCCAGCAGCTTGGGGGGCGACTATGGCTACACCTTC
TRBV19,TRBD2,NA,TRBJ2-4,CASSILAGGRAKNIQYF,TGTGCCAGTAGTATACTAGCGGGGGGGCGGGCCAAAAACATTCAGTACTTC
TRBV18,TRBD2,NA,TRBJ2-7,CASSPPLSGRAPYEQYF,TGTGCCAGCTCACCACCCCTTAGCGGGAGGGCCCCCTACGAGCAGTACTTC
TRBV2,TRBD2,many,TRBJ2-2,CASMSGRNTGELFF,TGTGCCAGCATGAGCGGGAGGAACACCGGGGAGCTGTTTTTT
TRBV7-9,TRBD1,NA,TRBJ2-7,CASSPLVGQGAHEQYF,TGTGCCAGCAGCCCACTCGTGGGACAGGGGGCACACGAGCAGTACTTC
TRBV5-1,NA,NA,TRBJ1-1,CASSLTGDTEAFF,TGCGCCAGCAGCTTGACAGGAGACACTGAAGCTTTCTTT
TRBV5-4,NA,NA,TRBJ2-7,CASSLQGRTYEQYF,TGTGCCAGCAGCTTGCAGGGCCGAACCTACGAGCAGTACTTC
TRBV6-1,NA,NA,TRBJ2-5,CASRGAGETQYF,TGTGCCAGCAGGGGGGCGGGAGAGACCCAGTACTTC
TRBV7-2,NA,NA,TRBJ1-1,CASEGGARFLDTEAFF,TGTGCCAGCGAAGGGGGGGCGCGATTTCTGGACACTGAAGCTTTCTTT
TRBV28,NA,NA,TRBJ2-7,CASTPSRLGTRDNYEQYF,TGTGCCAGCACCCCGTCGCGGCTAGGAACCAGAGATAACTACGAGCAGTACTTC
TRBV19,NA,NA,TRBJ1-1,CATSLVLNTEAFF,TGTGCCACCTCCCTAGTCCTGAACACTGAAGCTTTCTTT
TRBV6-5,TRBD2,NA,TRBJ2-7,CASSYVLSGGNYEQYF,TGTGCCAGCAGTTACGTCCTTAGCGGGGGGAACTACGAGCAGTACTTC
TRBV19,TRBD1,once,TRBJ2-5,CASSPGQGAGETQYF,TGTGCCAGTAGTCCCGGACAGGGGGCTGGGGAGACCCAGTACTTC
TRBV10-3,NA,NA,TRBJ1-2,CAIRSPLTRGEVPGYTF,TGTGCCATCAGAAGCCCTCTGACCCGCGGCGAAGTCCCGGGCTACACCTTC
TRBV6-1,NA,NA,TRBJ2-7,CASSVIPYEQYF,TGTGCCAGCAGTGTAATCCCCTACGAGCAGTACTTC
TRBV7-6,TRBD2,NA,TRBJ2-1,CASSSAGGSSYNEQFF,TGTGCCAGCAGCTCCGCGGGCGGGAGCTCCTACAATGAGCAGTTCTTC
TRBV5-1,NA,NA,TRBJ1-1,CASSRGYASTENTEAFF,TGCGCCAGCAGCCGGGGGTATGCCAGCACGGAGAACACTGAAGCTTTCTTT
TRBV5-5,NA,NA,TRBJ2-1,CASTLDRTGYNEQFF,TGTGCCAGCACGCTGGACCGAACGGGATACAATGAGCAGTTCTTC
TRBV2,NA,NA,TRBJ2-3,CASRKWIAASTDTQYF,TGTGCCAGCAGGAAGTGGATAGCGGCCAGCACAGATACGCAGTATTTT